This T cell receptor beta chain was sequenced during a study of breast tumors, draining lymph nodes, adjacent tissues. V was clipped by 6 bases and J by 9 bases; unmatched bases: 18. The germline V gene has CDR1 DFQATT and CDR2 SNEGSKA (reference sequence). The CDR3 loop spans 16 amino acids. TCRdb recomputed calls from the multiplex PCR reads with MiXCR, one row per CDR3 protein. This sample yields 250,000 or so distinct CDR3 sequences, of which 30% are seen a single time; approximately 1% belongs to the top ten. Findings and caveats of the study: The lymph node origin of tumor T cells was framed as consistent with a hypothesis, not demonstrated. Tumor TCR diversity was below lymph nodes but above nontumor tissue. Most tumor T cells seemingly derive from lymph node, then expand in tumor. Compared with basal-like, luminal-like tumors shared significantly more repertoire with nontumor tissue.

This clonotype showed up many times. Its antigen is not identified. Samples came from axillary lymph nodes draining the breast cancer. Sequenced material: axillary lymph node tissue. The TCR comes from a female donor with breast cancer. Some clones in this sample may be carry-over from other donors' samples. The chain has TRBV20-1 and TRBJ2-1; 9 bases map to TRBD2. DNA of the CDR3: TGCAGTGCCCTACGCCGAGGGCTAGCGGGATCTATTGAGCAGTTCTTC. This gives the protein CSALRRGLAGSIEQFF.